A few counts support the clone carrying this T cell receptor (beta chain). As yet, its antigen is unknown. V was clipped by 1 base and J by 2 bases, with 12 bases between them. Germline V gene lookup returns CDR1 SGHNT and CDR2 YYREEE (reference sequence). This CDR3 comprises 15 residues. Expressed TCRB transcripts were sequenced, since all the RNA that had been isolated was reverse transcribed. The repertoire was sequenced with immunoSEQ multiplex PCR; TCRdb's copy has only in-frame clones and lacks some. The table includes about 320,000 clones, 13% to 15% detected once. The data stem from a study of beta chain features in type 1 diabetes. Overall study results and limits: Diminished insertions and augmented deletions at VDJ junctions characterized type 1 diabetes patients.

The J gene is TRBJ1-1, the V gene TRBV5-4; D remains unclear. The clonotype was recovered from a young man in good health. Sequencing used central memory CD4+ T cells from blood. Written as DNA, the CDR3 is TGTGCCAGCAGCTTGTCGGTCAGCTCTAACACTGAAGCTTTCTTT. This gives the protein CASSLSVSSNTEAFF.